What follows are 25 T cell receptor beta chains derived from one specimen sequenced in a study of blood T cells in healthy people across ages. Using a J-beta primer mix together with a sample-barcoded 5' primer, a second PCR was run for roughly 7 to 11 cycles. TCRdb ran MiXCR on the 5' RACE reads and lists one entry per CDR3 protein. The sample consists of 800,000 to 950,000 distinct CDR3 sequences, approximately 49% of them appearing once. The material sequenced was blood. Receptors were obtained from a man aged 30 to 39 in good health.

The chain carries TRBV25-1 and TRBJ2-5, with D maybe TRBD1 (6 bases). The closer fit of TRBJ2-7 to the DNA end suggests the J call may be wrong. The CDR3 totals 14 residues. Germline values: CDR1 MGHDK, CDR2 SYGVNS. The CDR3 nucleotides read TGTGCCAGCTCGGTGGCAGGGGATGGGCCCGAGCAGTACTTC. Encoded protein: CASSVAGDGPEQYF.

This clonotype was picked up a small number of times. This chain links TRBV10-3 with TRBJ2-5; 9 bases align to TRBD1. The CDR3 runs 15 residues. Germline trimming cut 4 bases from V and 1 base from J; bases unmatched to any gene: 4. Germline V CDR1 and CDR2: ENHRY, SYGVKD. The CDR3 protein is CAISAQTGGQETQYF. The CDR3 DNA follows: TGTGCCATCAGTGCCCAGACAGGGGGCCAAGAGACCCAGTACTTC.

The chain joins TRBV7-8 to TRBJ1-1; possible D gene TRBD1, 6 bases. Germline V gene data show CDR1 as SGHVS and CDR2 as FQNEAQ. Trimming cost V 0 bases and J 6 bases, with 11 bases left between them. This CDR3 spans 14 amino acids. CDR3 coding DNA: TGTGCCAGCAGCTTAGCACAGGGAGGGTCTGAAGCTTTCTTT. Translation gives CASSLAQGGSEAFF.

This chain links TRBV29-1 with TRBJ1-4; no definite D call. Germline values: CDR1 SQVTM, CDR2 ANQGSEA. The CDR3 covers 12 residues. V was trimmed by 4 bases and J by 6 bases, leaving 9 bases between them. The CDR3 is CSVGVMDEKLFF. The CDR3 coding sequence is TGCAGCGTTGGAGTGATGGATGAAAAACTGTTTTTT.

The CDR3 sequence: CAVTKKEGRTGELFF. The CDR3 DNA follows: TGTGCCGTCACTAAGAAGGAGGGACGCACCGGGGAGCTGTTTTTT. The chain carries TRBV10-3 and TRBJ2-2; D perhaps matches TRBD2 (6 bases). The V and J ends lost 11 bases and 4 bases respectively, with 20 bases between them. This CDR3 has 15 residues. Germline CDR1 ENHRY, CDR2 SYGVKD.

V gene TRBV7-9 combines with J gene TRBJ2-7, with 8 positions matching TRBD2. V lost 2 bases to trimming and J lost 2 bases; unmatched junction nucleotides: 17. The germline V gene has CDR1 SEHNR and CDR2 FQNEAQ (reference sequence). The CDR3 is 19 amino acids. The CDR3 DNA reads TGTGCCAGCAGCTTAATTCGGGTCCGCGCTAGCGGGTACCCCTACGAGCAGTACTTC. This gives the protein CASSLIRVRASGYPYEQYF.

The chain links TRBV7-2 to TRBJ2-7; 8 bases agree with TRBD1. Germline CDR1 is SGHTA and CDR2 is FQGNSA. The junction had 15 bases not matched to a gene; V was cut back by 6 bases and J by 2 bases. This CDR3 is 17 amino acids long. The CDR3 reads CASSYDRGPPVAYEQYF. The CDR3 nucleotides read TGTGCCAGCAGTTACGACAGGGGTCCGCCGGTTGCCTACGAGCAGTACTTC.

A few counts support this clonotype. The chain is built from TRBV28 and TRBJ2-7; the match to TRBD1 covers 8 bases. CDR1 is MDHEN and CDR2 is SYDVKM in the germline V gene. CDR3 length: 14 residues. Unmatched junction bases numbered 4, after V lost 2 bases and J lost 4 bases. The CDR3 DNA is TGTGCCAGCAGTTTAAACAGGGGGTTGTACGAGCAGTACTTC. Translating it yields CASSLNRGLYEQYF.

There are a few counts of this clonotype. The chain couples TRBV7-9 to TRBJ1-6; D remains unclear. The V end lost 5 bases, the J end lost 9 bases, and 17 bases lay between the germline ends. Germline CDR1 reads SEHNR; CDR2 reads FQNEAQ (reference sequence). The CDR3 has 15 residues. DNA for the CDR3: TGTGCCAGCAGCCGCCCCCCGGGGTTAAGTTCACCCCTCCACTTT. Translating it yields CASSRPPGLSSPLHF.

The chain joins TRBV9 to TRBJ2-1; tentative D call: TRBD1 (6 bases). Trimming pared 0 bases from V and 7 bases from J, leaving 17 bases between. Germline CDR1 SGDLS, CDR2 YYNGEE. The CDR3 has 16 amino acids. CDR3 in DNA: TGTGCCAGCAGCGTAGTTGTAGGGGGTATCGGTAATGAGCAGTTCTTC. Translated, it gives CASSVVVGGIGNEQFF.

Many counts were recorded for this clonotype. The chain uses TRBV20-1 and TRBJ2-1, with 7 bases matching TRBD2. V shed 0 bases and J 0 bases; nucleotides not matched to a gene: 5. The CDR3 consists of 16 residues. The V gene's germline CDR1 is DFQATT and CDR2 SNEGSKA (reference sequence). CDR3 amino acids: CSARDVGGSSYNEQFF. DNA for the CDR3: TGCAGTGCTAGAGATGTTGGCGGGAGCTCCTACAATGAGCAGTTCTTC.

The CDR3 region is CASSRPGLAGGEFF. The CDR3 nucleotides are TGTGCCAGCAGCCGCCCGGGACTAGCGGGGGGGGAGTTCTTC. The chain joins TRBV6-5 to TRBJ2-1; TRBD2 aligns across 16 bases. The CDR3 loop spans 14 amino acids. Germline V gene lookup returns CDR1 MNHEY and CDR2 SVGAGI. J gave up 14 bases and V 6 bases, and 7 bases lay outside the gene matches.

In its sample, this clonotype was seen a few times. The CDR3 is CASRYRVFSGGLDTQYF. Written as DNA, the CDR3 is TGTGCCAGCAGGTATCGCGTCTTTAGCGGGGGGCTCGATACGCAGTATTTT. J is TRBJ2-3 and V is TRBV5-5; TRBD2 aligns across 10 bases. The CDR3 totals 17 residues. V shed 5 bases, J shed 6 bases, and the junction held 15 bases outside the gene matches. CDR1 is SGHKS, CDR2 YYEKEE, per germline (reference sequence).

This clonotype was observed a handful of times. The V and J genes are TRBV4-3 and TRBJ2-1; D possibly corresponds to TRBD2 (7 bases). With 4 bases removed from V and 4 bases from J, the gap between germline ends came to 20 bases. Germline V lookup: CDR1 LGHNA, CDR2 YSLEER. CDR3 size: 17 residues. The CDR3 is CASSRVLVGGPYNEQFF. CDR3 sequence (DNA): TGCGCCAGCAGCCGGGTATTAGTCGGGGGGCCTTACAATGAGCAGTTCTTC.

This clonotype has only a few counts. The chain links TRBV29-1 to TRBJ2-7; D gene unclear. Germline values: CDR1 SQVTM, CDR2 ANQGSEA. The CDR3 is 12 residues long. Between the trimmed V and J ends, which lost 7 bases and 2 bases, there was a span of 12 bases. The CDR3 sequence is CSACGRTYEQYF. The CDR3 DNA is TGCAGCGCCTGCGGACGCACCTACGAGCAGTACTTC.

The chain carries TRBV4-2 and TRBJ2-1; the match to TRBD2 covers 12 bases. Germline lookup yields CDR1 LGHNA and CDR2 YNFKEQ. This CDR3 is built from 18 residues. V gave up 0 bases and J gave up 4 bases; unmatched junction bases: 7. The CDR3 spells CASSQDDPGLAGYNEQFF. The CDR3 bases are TGTGCCAGCAGCCAAGACGATCCGGGACTAGCGGGTTACAATGAGCAGTTCTTC.

The J gene is TRBJ1-4, the V gene TRBV5-1; tentatively, D is TRBD1 (5 bases). Between the trimmed V and J ends, which lost 0 bases and 7 bases, there was a span of 16 bases. The germline gives CDR1 SGHRS, CDR2 YFSETQ. The CDR3 is 16 residues long. The CDR3 nucleotides read TGCGCCAGCAGCTTGGACAGGAGAACCGGTGGTGAAAAACTGTTTTTT. Its protein product is CASSLDRRTGGEKLFF.

In its sample, this clonotype was seen a few times. V gene TRBV4-1 combines with J gene TRBJ2-3, with TRBD2 identical over 8 bases. The V gene end was trimmed by 1 base and the J gene end by 1 base; junction bases not matched to a gene: 4. In germline, CDR1 is MGHRA, CDR2 YSYEKL. The CDR3 covers 16 residues. The CDR3: CASSQGARGGTDTQYF. In DNA, the CDR3 is TGCGCCAGCAGCCAAGGTGCGCGGGGGGGCACAGATACGCAGTATTTT.

The chain carries TRBV27 and TRBJ1-4; a possible D gene is TRBD1 (5 bases). CDR3 size: 15 residues. Germline V lookup: CDR1 MNHEY, CDR2 SMNVEV (reference sequence). The V end lost 4 bases, the J end lost 5 bases, and 14 bases lay between the germline ends. DNA of the CDR3: TGTGCCAGCAGTTCCCCCCAGGGAGGAAATGAAAAACTGTTTTTT. Amino acid sequence: CASSSPQGGNEKLFF.

The chain carries TRBV6-4 and TRBJ2-3, with 11 bases matching TRBD2. The CDR3 has 14 residues. Trimming removed 5 bases from V and 6 bases from J; junction bases left unmatched: 4. The germline gives CDR1 MRHNA, CDR2 SNTAGT. The CDR3 here is CASSTSGGDDTQYF. As DNA, the CDR3 is TGTGCCAGCAGTACTAGCGGGGGAGATGATACGCAGTATTTT.

The chain employs TRBV10-3 and TRBJ1-1; 10 bases match TRBD1. The CDR3 is 14 residues long. The germline V gene encodes CDR1 ENHRY and CDR2 SYGVKD. After removal of 6 bases from V and 2 bases from J, the junction contained 3 bases not matched to a gene. The CDR3 region has the DNA TGTGCCATCAGACGGACAGGGGGAAACACTGAAGCTTTCTTT. Amino acid sequence: CAIRRTGGNTEAFF.

The sample holds a few counts of this clonotype. The rearrangement joins TRBV15 to TRBJ2-3, with D tentatively TRBD2 (7 bases). V gave up 0 bases and J gave up 6 bases, with 22 bases separating them. Germline assignment: CDR1 LNHNV and CDR2 YYDKDF (reference sequence). This CDR3 contains 18 residues. The CDR3, as DNA: TGTGCCACCAGCAGAGATCAACCCGGAGGGGGGGCCGGGGATACGCAGTATTTT. It codes for CATSRDQPGGGAGDTQYF.

This clonotype was picked up a small number of times. The chain couples TRBV7-2 to TRBJ2-3; D uncertain. Trimming took off 6 bases at V and 0 bases at J, with 10 bases between the two ends. The CDR3 totals 14 residues. Germline loops: CDR1 SGHTA, CDR2 FQGNSA. CDR3 protein: CASRRTGSTDTQYF. CDR3 DNA sequence: TGTGCCAGCAGACGCACCGGGAGCACAGATACGCAGTATTTT.

This clonotype was counted between two and nine times. The chain couples TRBV7-3 to TRBJ1-2; no clear D gene. V was clipped by 0 bases and J by 7 bases, with 9 bases between them. Germline V gives CDR1 SGHTA, CDR2 FQGTGA. The CDR3 contains 13 residues. Here the CDR3 reads CASSLTGSSGYTF. The CDR3 DNA follows: TGTGCCAGCAGCTTAACGGGTAGCTCTGGCTACACCTTC.

This chain joins TRBV7-9 and TRBJ1-1; TRBD1 agrees at 10 bases. Looked up from germline, CDR1 is SEHNR and CDR2 is FQNEAQ (reference sequence). Trimming removed 5 bases from V and 6 bases from J; junction bases left unmatched: 3. The CDR3 is made up of 13 amino acids. The CDR3 spells CASSLGTGAEAFF. The CDR3 DNA is TGTGCCAGCAGCCTCGGGACAGGGGCTGAAGCTTTCTTT.